This TCR beta chain appears in the sequencing data of a study of control samples from healthy donors and cancer patients. Profiling relied on immunoSEQ multiplex PCR, and the TCRdb table lists in-frame clones only, not all of them. The repertoire consists of some 150,000 clones, with about 91% occurring once and the leading ten covering 3.2%. V lost 5 bases and J 0 bases, leaving 14 bases between the germline ends. In germline, CDR1 is SGHTA, CDR2 FQGNSA. The CDR3 loop spans 15 amino acids. The V gene is TRBV7-2, the J gene TRBJ2-7; no reliable D call. Source material: blood. This sequence originates from a man between 25 and 39 years old in good health. CDR3 nucleotide sequence: TGTGCCAGCAGCCCCTTCCCAGGTACCTCCTACGAGCAGTACTTC. Residues: CASSPFPGTSYEQYF. Drawing the rest from reference TRBV7-2 and TRBJ2-7, the complete variable domain is GAGVSQSPSNKVTEKGKDVELRCDPISGHTALYWYRQSLGQGLEFLIYFQGNSAPDKSGLPSDRFSAERTGGSVSTLTIQRTQQEDSAVYLCASSPFPGTSYEQYFGPGTRLTVT.